This T cell receptor (beta chain) was sequenced in a study of CXCR3-negative and CXCR3-positive naive CD8 T cells. General study findings and limits: Naive CXCR3-negative cells resembled naive CXCR3-positive cells in TRBV-TRBJ usage; memory cells differed. CXCR3-negative naive cells had less hydrophobic TRB CDR3s than did CXCR3-positive naive cells. CXCR3 levels fell partly with cryopreservation; most assays relied on fresh PBMCs.

All TRB cDNA libraries came from 5' RACE performed with UMI labels. From its re-call of the 5' RACE reads, TCRdb lists each CDR3 protein once, without DNA. Found here are roughly 100,000 distinct CDR3 sequences; the top ten clones hold 0.35% to 0.4%. Each CD8+ T cell subset was sorted in triplicate, 300,000 or so cells each. Concerning this clonotype: Its antigen remains unidentified.

The germline V gene encodes CDR1 SNHLY and CDR2 FYNNEI. The CDR3 is 11 residues long. The chain joins TRBV2 to TRBJ1-1. Sequencing was performed on naive CXCR3+ CD8+ T cells from blood. Regarding subset: CD45RO-CCR7+CD27+CD95- naive CD8+ T cells expressing CXCR3 (TNR3+). This TCR derives from a human donor in good health. Some clones in this sample may be carry-over from other donors' samples. The CDR3 is CASLGGPGAFF. The entire variable domain, with the rest obtained from reference TRBV2 and TRBJ1-1, is as follows: EPEVTQTPSHQVTQMGQEVILRCVPISNHLYFYWYRQILGQKVEFLVSFYNNEISEKSEIFDDQFSVERPDGSNFTLKIRSTKLEDSAMYFCASLGGPGAFFGQGTRLTVV.